Listed here are 18 T cell receptor beta chains from one sample, sequenced in a study of blood T cells in healthy people across ages. For the second PCR, which ran for about 7 to 11 cycles, a sample-barcoded 5' primer and a J-beta primer mix were used. TCRdb used MiXCR to reprocess the 5' RACE reads, holding one entry per CDR3 protein. The profile shows 600,000 to 650,000 distinct CDR3 sequences, roughly three fifths of them singletons. The source material was blood. These TCRs come from a man aged 55-75 years in good health.

V and J are TRBV25-1 and TRBJ2-1; 9 positions match TRBD2. Unmatched junction bases numbered 14, after V lost 7 bases and J lost 10 bases. Germline CDR1 and CDR2: MGHDK and SYGVNS. There are 15 residues in the CDR3. This CDR3 reads CASMSGTSYGQEQFF. Written as DNA, the CDR3 is TGTGCCAGCATGTCCGGGACTAGCTATGGTCAGGAGCAGTTCTTC.

The rearrangement uses TRBV7-9 and TRBJ2-5, with TRBD1 identical over 7 bases. V shed 3 bases, J shed 4 bases, and the junction held 2 bases outside the gene matches. This CDR3 contains 13 residues. Germline V lookup: CDR1 SEHNR, CDR2 FQNEAQ (reference sequence). This CDR3 is CASSFDRVETQYF. The CDR3 DNA sequence: TGTGCCAGCAGCTTCGACAGGGTAGAGACCCAGTACTTC.

The chain is built from TRBV20-1 and TRBJ2-3; D possibly corresponds to TRBD2 (6 bases). The V gene's germline CDR1 is DFQATT and CDR2 SNEGSKA (reference sequence). The CDR3 runs to 11 residues. Trimming removed 5 bases from V and 6 bases from J, with 9 bases in between. The CDR3 sequence is CSARDSDTQYF. As DNA, the CDR3 is TGCAGTGCTCGGGACTCTGATACGCAGTATTTT.

The chain uses TRBV12-3 or TRBV12-4 and TRBJ1-1; 8 bases agree with TRBD1. The CDR3 has 15 residues. Germline trimming cut 7 bases from V and 1 base from J; bases unmatched to any gene: 8. The CDR3 sequence is CASTQGANGNTEAFF. The DNA of the CDR3 is TGTGCCAGCACCCAGGGGGCGAATGGGAACACTGAAGCTTTCTTT.

The rearrangement links TRBV2 to TRBJ2-2; no firm D call. The CDR3 runs to 14 residues. CDR1 SNHLY and CDR2 FYNNEI come from the germline V gene. Between the trimmed V and J ends, which lost 4 bases and 5 bases, there was a span of 11 bases. The CDR3 DNA sequence: TGTGCCAGCAGTGGGCCCCTGACGACCGGGGAGCTGTTTTTT. It yields the protein CASSGPLTTGELFF. The full variable domain, in which reference TRBV2 and TRBJ2-2 provide the parts outside the CDR3, is EPEVTQTPSHQVTQMGQEVILRCVPISNHLYFYWYRQILGQKVEFLVSFYNNEISEKSEIFDDQFSVERPDGSNFTLKIRSTKLEDSAMYFCASSGPLTTGELFFGEGSRLTVL.

The CDR3 DNA reads TGTGCCACCAATCCGACAGGGCCAGAGACCCAGTACTTC. Its protein product is CATNPTGPETQYF. The chain couples TRBV6-2 or TRBV6-3 to TRBJ2-5, with 7 positions matching TRBD1. Unmatched junction bases numbered 9, after V lost 10 bases and J lost 4 bases. The CDR3 runs 13 residues. Germline CDR1 and CDR2: MNHEY and SVGEGT.

This chain uses TRBV4-1 with TRBJ2-3; perhaps TRBD1 as D (6 bases). Germline CDR1 is MGHRA and CDR2 is YSYEKL. This CDR3 comprises 16 residues. V was shortened by 4 bases and J by 5 bases, with 19 bases between the two germline ends. The CDR3 spells CASSPRGDTTGDTQYF. DNA for the CDR3: TGCGCCAGCAGCCCCCGAGGGGACACGACCGGAGATACGCAGTATTTT.

This chain uses TRBV29-1 with TRBJ2-1, with 7 bases aligning to TRBD2. CDR1 SQVTM and CDR2 ANQGSEA come from the germline V gene. After removal of 4 bases from V and 4 bases from J, the junction contained 7 bases not matched to a gene. This CDR3 comprises 14 residues. The CDR3 DNA reads as TGCAGCGTTGTATACCTAGCGGCTTACAATGAGCAGTTCTTC. Encoded protein: CSVVYLAAYNEQFF.

V is TRBV7-7 and J is TRBJ1-6; D call uncertain. Trimming took 2 bases from V and 0 from J, leaving 14 bases between them. Germline assignment: CDR1 SSHAT and CDR2 FNYEAQ (reference sequence). This CDR3 spans 18 amino acids. CDR3 amino acids: CASSLFLLECSYNSPLHF. The CDR3 DNA follows: TGTGCCAGCAGCTTATTCCTCTTGGAGTGCTCCTATAATTCACCCCTCCACTTT.

J is TRBJ1-1 and V is TRBV12-3 or TRBV12-4; the D gene is possibly TRBD1 (5 bases). V lost 4 bases, J lost 7 bases, and 13 bases lay in between. The CDR3 length is 13 residues. This CDR3 is CASSSEGWGEAFF. Written as DNA, the CDR3 is TGTGCCAGCAGTTCCGAGGGGTGGGGTGAAGCTTTCTTT.

This chain connects TRBV20-1 to TRBJ1-4; 7 bases agree with TRBD1. CDR1 is DFQATT and CDR2 is SNEGSKA in the germline V gene (reference sequence). The length of the CDR3 is 13 residues. V gave up 5 bases and J gave up 2 bases; unmatched junction bases: 2. CDR3 DNA sequence: TGCAGTGCTGTGGACAGGACTAATGAAAAACTGTTTTTT. Translated: CSAVDRTNEKLFF.

Only a few counts were recorded for this clonotype. The V gene is TRBV29-1, the J gene TRBJ1-2, with D unresolved. V was trimmed by 5 bases and J by 6 bases, leaving 22 bases between them. CDR1 is SQVTM, CDR2 ANQGSEA, per germline. CDR3 length equals 15 residues. The chain's CDR3 is CSVPFMKMWTHGYTF. DNA for the CDR3: TGCAGCGTTCCCTTCATGAAGATGTGGACCCATGGCTACACCTTC.

The rearrangement uses TRBV25-1 and TRBJ1-2, with 9 bases matching TRBD1. The CDR3 is 13 amino acids. Looked up from germline, CDR1 is MGHDK and CDR2 is SYGVNS. V gave up 7 bases and J gave up 2 bases; unmatched junction bases: 2. CDR3 loop: CASIGQGNYGYTF. Here the CDR3 DNA reads TGTGCCAGCATCGGACAGGGGAACTATGGCTACACCTTC.

The sample holds a few counts of this clonotype. The V and J genes are TRBV6-1 and TRBJ1-2; possible D gene TRBD1, 6 bases. CDR1 is MNHNS, CDR2 SASEGT, per germline. This CDR3 region has 16 residues. The V end lost 2 bases, the J end lost 2 bases, and 15 bases lay between the germline ends. CDR3 residues: CASSEPPPGHNYGYTF. DNA of the CDR3: TGTGCCAGCAGTGAACCCCCTCCGGGACACAACTATGGCTACACCTTC.

The chain uses TRBV29-1 and TRBJ1-2, with no clear D. CDR3 length equals 12 residues. V was trimmed by 5 bases and J by 5 bases, leaving 12 bases between them. Germline CDR1 reads SQVTM; CDR2 reads ANQGSEA. CDR3 in DNA: TGCAGCGTTACCGAGACACGATATGGCTACACCTTC. Amino acids: CSVTETRYGYTF.

This clonotype occurred a few times. The DNA for the CDR3 is TGTGCCAGCAGCCCACAGGGAAACTCCTACGAGCAGTACTTC. This codes for CASSPQGNSYEQYF. The chain carries TRBV7-2 and TRBJ2-7, with D possibly TRBD1 on 6 matching bases. The V and J ends lost 5 bases and 0 bases respectively, with 11 bases between them. The CDR3 length is 14 residues. From germline, CDR1 is SGHTA and CDR2 FQGNSA.

For this clonotype: The junction does not match germline at one end; this may be a read error. The CDR3 here is CASSQDPGYGYTF. The CDR3 DNA reads TGTGCCAGCAGCCAAGATCCAGGGTATGGCTACACCTTC. The chain employs TRBV4-1 and TRBJ1-2; tentatively, D is TRBD1 (5 bases). The CDR3 runs to 13 residues. The germline V gene encodes CDR1 MGHRA and CDR2 YSYEKL.

This clonotype showed up just a few times. This chain joins TRBV29-1 and TRBJ2-3, with a tentative D call TRBD2 (5 bases). This CDR3 region has 13 residues. Germline values: CDR1 SQVTM, CDR2 ANQGSEA. V lost 2 bases and J lost 5, with 11 bases in between. CDR3 DNA: TGCAGCGTTGAACGCGGCCGGGGAGATACGCAGTATTTT. It yields the protein CSVERGRGDTQYF.